The next 10 T cell receptor beta chains were all read from a single sample in a study of siplizumab effects on memory and regulatory T cells (dated by TCRdb to between 2019 and 2020). Preparation of the library involved the immunoSEQ multiplex PCR assay. The immuneACCESS repertoire file appears here via TCRdb, limited to in-frame rearrangements. These files lack a portion of the clones; in checked studies, under half of the deficit traces to unresolved V genes, and the cause of the others is not known. Within this sample are roughly 100,000 clones, with more than 85% of them counted one time only. The top ten clonotypes cover less than 0.35% of the sample. The source material was CD4+ T cells sorted from blood. Receptors were obtained from a human donor in good health.

This rearrangement joins TRBV10-3 to TRBJ2-1; 8 bases fit TRBD2. V shed 2 bases, J shed 1 base, and the junction held 7 bases outside the gene matches. The V gene's germline CDR1 is ENHRY and CDR2 SYGVKD. The CDR3 length is 17 residues. DNA of the CDR3: TGTGCCATCAGTGAGAGAGGAGCGGGAGTATCCTACAATGAGCAGTTCTTC. Residues: CAISERGAGVSYNEQFF.

V and J are TRBV9 and TRBJ1-1, with D uncertain. CDR3 length: 14 residues. CDR1 is SGDLS, CDR2 YYNGEE, per germline. V lost 0 bases and J lost 1, with 7 bases in between. The CDR3 loop is CASSVDGRNTEAFF. The CDR3 DNA reads as TGTGCCAGCAGCGTAGATGGAAGGAACACTGAAGCTTTCTTT.

The V call is TRBV5-1, the J call TRBJ1-6; no reliable D call. The V gene's germline CDR1 is SGHRS and CDR2 YFSETQ. Trimming shortened V by 4 bases and J by 6 bases, and 20 bases separated the two germline ends. This CDR3 comprises 17 residues. CDR3 nucleotide sequence: TGCGCCAGCAGCGACCCGGGAGACTGGAGATCTAATTCACCCCTCCACTTT. This encodes CASSDPGDWRSNSPLHF.

V gene TRBV18 combines with J gene TRBJ2-5; D ambiguous. CDR3 size: 14 residues. With 0 bases removed from V and 5 bases from J, the gap between germline ends came to 10 bases. CDR1 KGHSH and CDR2 LQKENI come from the germline V gene. CDR3 bases: TGTGCCAGCTCACCACCGACTGGTGAGGAGACCCAGTACTTC. Protein sequence: CASSPPTGEETQYF.

The CDR3 sequence: CASSYEGGPYGYTF. The DNA of the CDR3 is TGTGCCAGCAGTTACGAAGGGGGCCCCTATGGCTACACCTTC. This chain links TRBV6-5 with TRBJ1-2; 7 bases map to TRBD1. Trimming took 2 bases from V and 4 from J; bases not matched to a gene: 4. The CDR3 loop spans 14 amino acids. Germline lookup yields CDR1 MNHEY and CDR2 SVGAGI.

The chain links TRBV5-1 to TRBJ1-2; 7 nucleotides agree with TRBD1. This CDR3 spans 13 amino acids. Germline CDR1 reads SGHRS; CDR2 reads YFSETQ. J was trimmed by 5 bases and V by 4 bases; bases with no gene match: 5. The CDR3 loop reads CASSLTGEYGYTF. The CDR3 coding sequence is TGCGCCAGCAGCCTTACAGGGGAGTATGGCTACACCTTC.

The chain links TRBV14 to TRBJ2-3; TRBD2 might be the D (5 bases). The V gene's germline CDR1 is SGHDN and CDR2 FVKESK. The V end was cut by 6 bases, the J end by 2 bases, with 18 bases between. The CDR3 is made up of 16 amino acids. The CDR3 loop is CASSHKIGLATDTQYF. The CDR3 nucleotides read TGTGCCAGCAGTCACAAGATTGGCCTAGCCACAGATACGCAGTATTTT. Supplemented by reference TRBV14 and TRBJ2-3, the full variable domain reads EAGVTQFPSHSVIEKGQTVTLRCDPISGHDNLYWYRRVMGKEIKFLLHFVKESKQDESGMPNNRFLAERTGGTYSTLKVQPAELEDSGVYFCASSHKIGLATDTQYFGPGTRLTVL.

The rearrangement joins TRBV5-1 to TRBJ2-7; D might be TRBD2 (6 bases). Trimming stripped 4 bases from V and 7 bases from J, with 18 bases between. The CDR3 length is 14 residues. Germline V lookup: CDR1 SGHRS, CDR2 YFSETQ. The CDR3 DNA reads as TGCGCCAGCAGCCCCGAGTGGCTAGCGTGGGAGCAGTACTTC. This sequence encodes CASSPEWLAWEQYF.

The V and J genes are TRBV29-1 and TRBJ2-7; TRBD1 is a possible D gene (6 bases). Trimming cost V 3 bases and J 1 base, with 13 bases left between them. Germline V lookup: CDR1 SQVTM, CDR2 ANQGSEA. The length of the CDR3 is 14 residues. For the CDR3, the DNA is TGCAGCGTTGAGGAAGCTAGGGGGTCCTACGAGCAGTACTTC. It is translated as CSVEEARGSYEQYF.

The chain is built from TRBV9 and TRBJ1-6; no firm D call. The CDR3 sequence is 16 residues long. Trimming took off 4 bases at V and 0 bases at J, with 11 bases between the two ends. In germline, CDR1 is SGDLS, CDR2 YYNGEE. The CDR3 region has the DNA TGTGCCAGCAGCCCCGACATGAGCTCCTATAATTCACCCCTCCACTTT. This gives the protein CASSPDMSSYNSPLHF.